This entry describes one T cell receptor (beta chain). This entry is derived from a study of blood T cell repertoires in COVID-19. V lost 3 bases, J lost 10 bases, and 15 bases stayed unmatched. The CDR3 length is 17 residues. From germline, CDR1 is MNHNS and CDR2 SASEGT. Authors' analysis steps: Amplification with reference gene primers provided the estimates of nucleated cell counts. Data came from immunoSEQ multiplex PCR; TCRdb stores just in-frame clones and leaves some out. V and J calls and clone size are given by that table; D and trimming were obtained from the DNA. The repertoire holds some 14,000 clones, with 65% to 85% as singletons.

Sequencing was performed on peripheral blood. The clonotype was recovered from a human donor in a cohort sampled during active COVID-19. The gene calls are TRBV6-1 and TRBJ1-5; TRBD1 matches at 10 bases. CDR3 protein: CASSDRWDWTGGLPQHF. The CDR3 nucleotides are TGTGCCAGCAGTGATCGATGGGATTGGACAGGGGGACTTCCCCAGCATTTT.